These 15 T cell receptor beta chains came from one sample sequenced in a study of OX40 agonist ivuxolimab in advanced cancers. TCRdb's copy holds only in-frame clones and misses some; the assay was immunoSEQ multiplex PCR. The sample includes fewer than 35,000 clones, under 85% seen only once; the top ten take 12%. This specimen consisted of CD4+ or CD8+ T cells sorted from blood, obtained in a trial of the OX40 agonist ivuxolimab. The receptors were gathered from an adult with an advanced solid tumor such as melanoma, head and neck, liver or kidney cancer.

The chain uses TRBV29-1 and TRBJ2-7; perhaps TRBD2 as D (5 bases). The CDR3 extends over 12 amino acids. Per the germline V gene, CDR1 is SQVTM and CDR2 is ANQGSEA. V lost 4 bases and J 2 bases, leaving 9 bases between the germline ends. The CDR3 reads CSVGTGTYEQYF. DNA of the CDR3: TGCAGCGTTGGTACGGGGACCTACGAGCAGTACTTC.

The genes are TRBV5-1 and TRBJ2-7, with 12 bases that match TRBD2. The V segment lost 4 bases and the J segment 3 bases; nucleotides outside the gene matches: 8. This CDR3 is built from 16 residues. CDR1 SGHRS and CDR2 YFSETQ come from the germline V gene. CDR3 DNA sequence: TGCGCCAGCAGCCACGGACTAGCGGGGCCGTTCTACGAGCAGTACTTC. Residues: CASSHGLAGPFYEQYF.

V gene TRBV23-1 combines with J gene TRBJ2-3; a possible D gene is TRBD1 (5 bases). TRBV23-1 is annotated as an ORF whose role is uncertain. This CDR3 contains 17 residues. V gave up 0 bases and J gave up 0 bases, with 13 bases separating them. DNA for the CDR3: TGCGCCAGCAGTCAATCGGACAAGGGAACTAGCACAGATACGCAGTATTTT. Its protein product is CASSQSDKGTSTDTQYF.

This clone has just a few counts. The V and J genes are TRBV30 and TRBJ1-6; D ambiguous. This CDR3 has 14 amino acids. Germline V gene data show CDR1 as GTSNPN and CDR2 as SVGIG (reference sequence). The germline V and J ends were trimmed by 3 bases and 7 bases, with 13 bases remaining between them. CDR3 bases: TGTGCCTGGAGGACCGGGGATAAAAATTCACCCCTCCACTTT. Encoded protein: CAWRTGDKNSPLHF.

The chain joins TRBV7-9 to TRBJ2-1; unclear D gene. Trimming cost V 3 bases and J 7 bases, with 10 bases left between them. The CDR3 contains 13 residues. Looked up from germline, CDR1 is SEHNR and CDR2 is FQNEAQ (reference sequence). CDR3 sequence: CASSFNTRNEQFF. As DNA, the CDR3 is TGTGCCAGCAGCTTCAATACAAGAAATGAGCAGTTCTTC.

CDR3 sequence (DNA): TGTGCCAGCAGCCATATCGACAGGGGGCTTACTGAAGCTTTCTTT. This codes for CASSHIDRGLTEAFF. V gene TRBV7-9 combines with J gene TRBJ1-1, with 10 bases fitting TRBD1. The CDR3 is 15 amino acids. J lost 5 bases, V lost 5 bases, and 8 bases had no gene match. From germline, CDR1 is SEHNR and CDR2 FQNEAQ (reference sequence).

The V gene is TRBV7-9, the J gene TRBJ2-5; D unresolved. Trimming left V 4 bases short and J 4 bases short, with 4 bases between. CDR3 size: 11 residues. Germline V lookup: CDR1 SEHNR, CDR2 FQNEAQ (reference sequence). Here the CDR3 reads CASSSGETQYF. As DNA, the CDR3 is TGTGCCAGCAGCTCGGGAGAGACCCAGTACTTC.

The CDR3 reads CASSSTGDQPQHF. DNA of the CDR3: TGTGCCAGCAGCTCAACGGGGGATCAGCCCCAGCATTTT. This chain links TRBV7-9 with TRBJ1-5, with TRBD1 as a possible D gene (5 bases). The V end lost 4 bases, the J end lost 5 bases, and 9 bases lay between the germline ends. This CDR3 has 13 amino acids. Per the germline V gene, CDR1 is SEHNR and CDR2 is FQNEAQ (reference sequence).

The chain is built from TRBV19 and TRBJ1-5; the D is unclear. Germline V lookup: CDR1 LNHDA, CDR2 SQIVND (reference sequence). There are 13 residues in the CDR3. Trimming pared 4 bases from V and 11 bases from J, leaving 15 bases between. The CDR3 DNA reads TGTGCCAGTAGTAACCCCTCCGAACCAGCCCAGCATTTT. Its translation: CASSNPSEPAQHF.

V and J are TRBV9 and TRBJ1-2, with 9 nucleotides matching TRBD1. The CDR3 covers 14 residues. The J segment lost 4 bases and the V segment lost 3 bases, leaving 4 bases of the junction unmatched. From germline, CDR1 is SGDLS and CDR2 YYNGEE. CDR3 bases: TGTGCCAGCAGCGGAGGGGACAGGGTCTATGGCTACACCTTC. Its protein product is CASSGGDRVYGYTF.

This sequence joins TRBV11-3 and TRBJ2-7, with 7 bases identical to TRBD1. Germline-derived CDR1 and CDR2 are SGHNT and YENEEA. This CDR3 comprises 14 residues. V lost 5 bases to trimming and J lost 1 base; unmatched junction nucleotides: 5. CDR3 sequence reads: CASSPGTASYEQYF. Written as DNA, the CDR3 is TGTGCCAGCAGCCCCGGGACAGCATCCTACGAGCAGTACTTC.

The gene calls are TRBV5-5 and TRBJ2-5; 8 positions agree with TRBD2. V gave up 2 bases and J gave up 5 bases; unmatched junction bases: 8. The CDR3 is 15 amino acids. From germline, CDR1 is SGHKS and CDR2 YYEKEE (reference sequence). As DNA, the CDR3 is TGTGCCAGCAGCTTCTTAGCGGGGCATGGGGAGACCCAGTACTTC. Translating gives CASSFLAGHGETQYF. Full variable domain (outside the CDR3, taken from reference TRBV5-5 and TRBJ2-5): DAGVTQSPTHLIKTRGQQVTLRCSPISGHKSVSWYQQVLGQGPQFIFQYYEKEERGRGNFPDRFSARQFPNYSSELNVNALLLGDSALYLCASSFLAGHGETQYFGPGTRLLVL.

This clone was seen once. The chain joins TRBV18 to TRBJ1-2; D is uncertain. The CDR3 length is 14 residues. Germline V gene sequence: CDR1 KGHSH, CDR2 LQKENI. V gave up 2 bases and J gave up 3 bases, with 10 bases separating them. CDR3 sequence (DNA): TGTGCCAGCTCACCAGGACCGAGCCACTATGGCTACACCTTC. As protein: CASSPGPSHYGYTF.

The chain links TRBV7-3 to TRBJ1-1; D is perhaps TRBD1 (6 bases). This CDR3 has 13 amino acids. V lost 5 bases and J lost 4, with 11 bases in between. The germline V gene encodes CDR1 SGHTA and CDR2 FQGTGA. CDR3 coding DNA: TGTGCCAGCAGCCACACAGGGATCACTGAAGCTTTCTTT. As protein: CASSHTGITEAFF. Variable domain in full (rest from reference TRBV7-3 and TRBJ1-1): GAGVSQTPSNKVTEKGKYVELRCDPISGHTALYWYRQSLGQGPEFLIYFQGTGAADDSGLPNDRFFAVRPEGSVSTLKIQRTERGDSAVYLCASSHTGITEAFFGQGTRLTVV.

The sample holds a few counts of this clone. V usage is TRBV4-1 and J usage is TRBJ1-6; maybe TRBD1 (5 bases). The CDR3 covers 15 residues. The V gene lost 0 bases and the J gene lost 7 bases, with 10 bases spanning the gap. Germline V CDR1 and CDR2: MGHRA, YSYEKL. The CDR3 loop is CASSQDGQGNSPLHF. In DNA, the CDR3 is TGCGCCAGCAGCCAAGATGGTCAGGGCAATTCACCCCTCCACTTT.